These T cell receptor beta chains were read from a single sample in a study of cytomegalovirus exposure and HLA in healthy donors. Some clones are missing from TCRdb's copy, which holds only in-frame ones; the method was immunoSEQ multiplex PCR. Among approximately 140,000 clones listed, approximately 79% were seen once. What was sequenced was PBMCs. The receptor source for this set is a woman aged 45-60 years in good health and CMV-seropositive. CDR3s include the opening cysteine and the closing phenylalanine or tryptophan. The D gene is left open where the match is weak. Expanded clones are given a class, and other clones once, few, many or no size at all.

NA | TRBJ2-7 | TRBV6-6 | few | CASSLPTGYEQYF | TGTGCCAGCAGTTTACCTACAGGCTACGAGCAGTACTTC
NA | TRBJ2-5 | TRBV5-1 | NA | CASSLAGESETQYF | TGCGCCAGCAGCTTGGCCGGGGAATCAGAGACCCAGTACTTC
TRBD1 | TRBJ1-2 | TRBV5-1 | NA | CASSPRTGDGYGYTF | TGCGCCAGCAGCCCAAGGACAGGGGATGGCTATGGCTACACCTTC
NA | TRBJ2-3 | TRBV6-1 | NA | CASRQGPHSGTQYF | TGTGCCAGCAGACAGGGACCTCACTCGGGGACGCAGTATTTT
NA | TRBJ2-7 | TRBV6-6 | few | CASSYSGLSRAF | TGTGCCAGCAGTTACTCCGGGTTGTCTAGAGCTTTC
NA | TRBJ2-5 | TRBV27 | few | CAGVGAQETQYF | TGTGCCGGAGTGGGGGCTCAAGAGACCCAGTACTTC
TRBD1 | TRBJ1-5 | TRBV5-6 | NA | CASSYDRGPQHF | TGTGCCAGCAGCTATGACAGGGGACCCCAGCATTTT
NA | TRBJ1-5 | TRBV13 | NA | CASSFTGNNQPQHF | TGTGCCAGCAGCTTCACAGGGAATAATCAGCCCCAGCATTTT
TRBD2 | TRBJ2-7 | TRBV7-2 | NA | CASSLAGGTYRGEQYF | TGTGCCAGCAGCTTAGCGGGGGGGACGTACCGCGGAGAGCAGTACTTC
TRBD2 | TRBJ2-7 | TRBV13 | few | CASSLPPTGLAGEYEQYF | TGTGCCAGCAGCCTTCCACCCACTGGACTAGCGGGGGAATACGAGCAGTACTTC
TRBD1 | TRBJ2-3 | TRBV7-6 | NA | CASSLGAGGSTDTQYF | TGTGCCAGCAGCTTAGGTGCAGGGGGCTCCACAGATACGCAGTATTTT
TRBD1 | TRBJ1-5 | TRBV6-4 | NA | CASSEQGGQPQHF | TGTGCCAGCAGTGAACAGGGGGGTCAGCCCCAGCATTTT
TRBD1 | TRBJ2-2 | TRBV30 | once | CAWSRQGENTGELFF | TGTGCCTGGAGTAGACAGGGCGAGAACACCGGGGAGCTGTTTTTT
TRBD2 | TRBJ2-1 | TRBV19 | NA | CASSIRWTSGGANEQFF | TGTGCCAGTAGTATTCGTTGGACTAGCGGGGGGGCGAATGAGCAGTTCTTC
NA | TRBJ1-4 | TRBV9 | NA | CASSVAATNEKLFF | TGTGCCAGCAGCGTAGCAGCAACTAATGAAAAACTGTTTTTT
NA | TRBJ1-6 | TRBV28 | few | CASSPWTDNSPLHF | TGTGCCAGCAGTCCTTGGACAGATAATTCACCCCTCCACTTT
TRBD2 | TRBJ2-3 | TRBV5-4 | NA | CASSSTSLPTDTQYF | TGTGCCAGCAGCTCGACTAGCTTGCCCACAGATACGCAGTATTTT
TRBD2 | TRBJ2-5 | TRBV6-6 | NA | CASSPYLAGETQYF | TGTGCCAGCAGTCCCTATCTAGCGGGCGAGACCCAGTACTTC
NA | TRBJ2-4 | TRBV5-1 | NA | CASSLGTSNIQYF | TGCGCCAGCAGCTTGGGCACTAGCAACATTCAGTACTTC
NA | TRBJ1-3 | TRBV9 | NA | CASSVAPGESSGNTIYF | TGTGCCAGCAGCGTAGCCCCAGGGGAAAGCTCCGGAAACACCATATATTTT